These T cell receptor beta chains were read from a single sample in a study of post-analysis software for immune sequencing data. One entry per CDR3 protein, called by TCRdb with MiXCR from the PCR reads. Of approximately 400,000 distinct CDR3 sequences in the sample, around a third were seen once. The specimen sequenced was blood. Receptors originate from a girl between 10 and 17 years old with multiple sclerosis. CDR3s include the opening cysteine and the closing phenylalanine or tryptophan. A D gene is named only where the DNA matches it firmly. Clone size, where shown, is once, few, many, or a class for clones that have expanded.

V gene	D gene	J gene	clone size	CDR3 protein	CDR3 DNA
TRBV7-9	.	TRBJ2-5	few	CASSDDGFRETQYF	TGTGCCAGCAGCGACGATGGGTTTCGGGAGACCCAGTACTTC
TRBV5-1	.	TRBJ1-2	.	CASSFGVVDGYTF	TGCGCCAGCAGCTTCGGGGTTGTGGACGGCTACACCTTC
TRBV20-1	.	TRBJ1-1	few	CSARMGAREAFF	TGCAGTGCTAGAATGGGAGCTCGCGAAGCTTTCTTT
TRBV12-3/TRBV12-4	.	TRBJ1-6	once	CASGSRGNSPLHF	TGTGCCTCAGGGTCAAGAGGGAATTCACCCCTCCACTTT
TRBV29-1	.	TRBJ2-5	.	CSFRDGGETQYF	TGCAGCTTCCGGGACGGCGGGGAGACCCAGTACTTC
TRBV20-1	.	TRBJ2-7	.	CSTRDPRDTWDEQYF	TGCAGTACTAGAGACCCCAGGGACACCTGGGACGAGCAGTACTTC
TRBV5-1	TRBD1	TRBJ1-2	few	CASSPRGTGSAYGYTF	TGCGCCAGCAGCCCTCGAGGGACAGGGAGCGCCTATGGCTACACCTTC
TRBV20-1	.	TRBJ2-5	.	CSASAPGLQETQYF	TGCAGTGCTTCCGCTCCGGGCTTACAAGAGACCCAGTACTTC
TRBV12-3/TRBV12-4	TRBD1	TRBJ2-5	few	CASSLITGGQETQYF	TGTGCCAGCAGTTTAATTACAGGGGGGCAGGAGACCCAGTACTTC
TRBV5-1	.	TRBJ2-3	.	CASSTAVRTDTQYF	TGCGCCAGCAGCACAGCGGTTCGCACAGATACGCAGTATTTT
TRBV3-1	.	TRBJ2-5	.	CASSQVGGAHNEQYF	TGTGCCAGCAGCCAAGTGGGGGGGGCCCACAATGAGCAGTACTTC
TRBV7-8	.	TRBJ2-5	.	CASSLETSRETQYF	TGTGCCAGCAGCTTAGAGACCTCTAGAGAGACCCAGTACTTC
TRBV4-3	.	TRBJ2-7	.	CASSQEAGSPDFEQYF	TGCGCCAGCAGCCAAGAGGCAGGGTCCCCCGATTTCGAGCAGTACTTC
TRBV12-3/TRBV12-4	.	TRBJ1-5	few	CASRAGDQPQHF	TGTGCCAGCAGGGCAGGGGATCAGCCCCAGCATTTT
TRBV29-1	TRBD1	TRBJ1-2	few	CSVEDRGKVYGYTF	TGCAGCGTCGAAGACAGGGGAAAGGTTTATGGCTACACCTTC
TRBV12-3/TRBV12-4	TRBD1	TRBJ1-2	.	CASSTVTGSYTF	TGTGCCAGCAGTACCGTGACAGGGAGCTACACCTTC